This T cell receptor beta chain was obtained from a study of blood T cell repertoires in COVID-19. About the study: T cells, B-cell-depleted T cells, or PBMCs supplied cDNA or gDNA.

The authors' processing: Amplification of reference gene primers provided the estimated nucleated cell counts. The table came from immunoSEQ multiplex PCR; TCRdb's copy has only in-frame clones and leaves some out. The DNA was the basis for D and trimming; V, J and clone size are from that table. The sample holds about 200,000 clones, about 88% seen once. Deletions cut 4 bases from V and 7 bases from J, with 13 bases between. The germline CDR1 and CDR2 sequences are KGHDR and SFDVKD. This CDR3 contains 14 residues. The TCR comes from a man in his forties with active or convalescent COVID-19. This sequence joins TRBV24-1 and TRBJ2-1; perhaps TRBD2 as D (7 bases). The sample was peripheral blood. CDR3 sequence (DNA): TGTGCCACCAGTGAAATGGGGGGGGCAAATGAGCAGTTCTTC. Translation gives CATSEMGGANEQFF.